The T cell receptor beta chain under discussion was sequenced for a study of vaccination and CD4 T cells after COVID-19. The CDR3 runs to 14 residues. With the Oncomine TCR Beta short-read assay, DNA from cultured CD4+ T cells was sequenced. TCRdb re-called the PCR reads through MiXCR, storing one row per CDR3 protein. This sample has roughly 4,000 distinct CDR3 sequences, with about 37% found just once. As concerns this clonotype: What it binds is unknown. The junction shows a germline mismatch at one end, possibly a read error.

Regarding treatment: roughly 10-day PBMC culture with coronavirus spike peptide pools or control peptides (ViraFEST assay). The chain joins TRBV12-3 or TRBV12-4 to TRBJ1-5; D remains ambiguous. The sequence came from a human donor who had recovered from COVID-19. The sequencing input was CD4+ T cells from blood, cultured in vitro. CDR3 in DNA: TGTGCCAGCACTTTAACTGGGGGCAATCAGCCCCAGCATTTT. Protein product: CASTLTGGNQPQHF.